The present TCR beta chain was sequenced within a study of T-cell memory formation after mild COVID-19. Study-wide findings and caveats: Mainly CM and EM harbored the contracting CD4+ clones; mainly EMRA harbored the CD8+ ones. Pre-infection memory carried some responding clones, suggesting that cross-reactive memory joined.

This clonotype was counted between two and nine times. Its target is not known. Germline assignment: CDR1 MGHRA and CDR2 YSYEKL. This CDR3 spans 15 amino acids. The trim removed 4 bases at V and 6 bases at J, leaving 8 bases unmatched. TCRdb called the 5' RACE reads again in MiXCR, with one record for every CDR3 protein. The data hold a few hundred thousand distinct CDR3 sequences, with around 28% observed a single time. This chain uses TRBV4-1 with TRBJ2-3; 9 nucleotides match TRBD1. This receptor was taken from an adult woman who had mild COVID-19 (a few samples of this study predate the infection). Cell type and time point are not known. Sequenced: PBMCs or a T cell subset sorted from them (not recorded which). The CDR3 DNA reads TGCGCCAGCAGCCGAGGACAGGGGCAAATCGATACGCAGTATTTT. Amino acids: CASSRGQGQIDTQYF.